The clone carrying this T cell receptor (beta chain) was counted only a few times. This record comes from a study of T cell changes during pregnancy in multiple sclerosis. CDR3 length equals 13 residues. Germline CDR1 and CDR2: ENHRY and SYGVKD. Trimming shortened V by 0 bases and J by 7 bases, and 6 bases separated the two germline ends. The assay was immunoSEQ multiplex PCR, and TCRdb's table has in-frame clones only and misses some. The table records 35,000 to 50,000 clones, 70% to 90% of them present only once. The sequence came from a female donor with multiple sclerosis, enrolled in a pregnancy study. The sample was CD4+ T cells from peripheral blood mononuclear cells, taken in the first trimester of pregnancy. The V and J genes are TRBV10-3 and TRBJ1-4; a weak D match, TRBD1 (5 bases). CDR3 bases: TGTGCCATCAGTGAGTCCGGGGGTGAAAAACTGTTTTTT. Protein: CAISESGGEKLFF.